This T cell receptor beta chain was recorded in a study of T cell repertoires in cytomegalovirus infection. Study-wide findings and caveats: Cumulative public TCR beta family frequency identified carriers of CMV plus the relevant HLA. Clonotypes of TCR beta that were HLA-C-restricted and CMV-specific dominated the ex vivo response.

About this clonotype itself: Its antigen remains unknown.

CDR1 and CDR2 (germline): MNHNY, SVGAGI (reference sequence). This CDR3 region has 15 residues. V lost 7 bases and J lost 4, with 14 bases in between. MiXCR, run by TCRdb on the reads, gives a single entry per CDR3 protein. The sample has tens of thousands of distinct CDR3 sequences, roughly half seen once. Source: CD8+ T cells from cultured PBMCs, taken from culture after CMV antigen stimulation. This TCR was recovered from a human donor in good health (CMV status not recorded). Some clones in this sample may be carry-over from other donors' samples. The rearrangement links TRBV6-6 to TRBJ1-6; no clear D gene. The CDR3 nucleotides read TGTGCCAGCATTACTCCTAATACTTATAATTCACCCCTCCACTTT. Translated, it gives CASITPNTYNSPLHF.